The next 17 T cell receptor beta chains were all read from a single sample in a study of technical replicates of blood from a handful of donors. Generated by immunoSEQ multiplex PCR, the TCRdb table keeps only in-frame clones and is missing some. The sample records 60,000 to 90,000 clones, 95% to 97% being singletons. The sample was T cells isolated from PBMCs. The receptors were gathered from a human donor in good health.

J is TRBJ2-7 and V is TRBV6-6, with D perhaps matching TRBD1 (5 bases). From germline, CDR1 is MNHNY and CDR2 SVGAGI (reference sequence). This CDR3 has 14 residues. V was trimmed by 7 bases and J by 6 bases, leaving 19 bases between them. The CDR3 is CASKRTRVDFEQYF. The DNA of the CDR3 is TGTGCCAGCAAACGGACACGGGTCGATTTCGAGCAGTACTTC.

The chain employs TRBV21-1 and TRBJ2-3; the tabulated D call, TRBD1, remains unverified against the DNA. TRBV21-1 is shown as a pseudogene. The CDR3 loop spans 14 amino acids. In nucleotides, the CDR3 is TGTGCCAGCAGCCTGGACAGAAGCACAGATACGCAGTATTTT. Translation: CASSLDRSTDTQYF.

This chain uses TRBV5-1 with TRBJ1-2; 7 bases match TRBD1. CDR3 size: 13 residues. Trimming took 2 bases from V and 3 from J; bases not matched to a gene: 1. CDR1 and CDR2 (germline): SGHRS, YFSETQ. The CDR3 loop is CASSLTGDYGYTF. The CDR3 coding sequence is TGCGCCAGCAGCTTAACAGGGGACTATGGCTACACCTTC.

The CDR3 region is CASSGRGYEQYF. The CDR3 region has the DNA TGTGCCAGCAGCGGGAGAGGTTACGAGCAGTACTTC. The chain carries TRBV6-1 and TRBJ2-7; perhaps TRBD2 as D (6 bases). Trimming took 6 bases from V and 4 from J, leaving 10 bases between them. The germline gives CDR1 MNHNS, CDR2 SASEGT. This CDR3 comprises 12 residues.

The rearrangement links TRBV5-1 to TRBJ2-3; 14 positions agree with TRBD2. With 4 bases clipped from V and 4 bases from J, the junction kept 5 bases outside the gene matches. Germline V gene lookup returns CDR1 SGHRS and CDR2 YFSETQ. CDR3 length: 16 residues. The CDR3 protein is CASSTRLAGGPDTQYF. The CDR3 bases are TGCGCCAGCAGCACCAGACTAGCGGGAGGGCCAGATACGCAGTATTTT.

The chain couples TRBV28 to TRBJ2-2; 9 nucleotides align to TRBD1. The V and J ends lost 10 bases and 5 bases, in that order; junction bases with no gene match: 8. The CDR3 consists of 14 residues. CDR1 is MDHEN, CDR2 SYDVKM, per germline. CDR3 residues: CAIPGQGRTGELFF. The DNA of the CDR3 is TGTGCCATTCCGGGACAGGGTAGGACCGGGGAGCTGTTTTTT.

This chain joins TRBV7-3 and TRBJ2-2, with 8 bases identical to TRBD1. V was pared by 6 bases and J by 0 bases, with 3 bases of the junction left unmatched. This CDR3 spans 15 amino acids. The germline V gene encodes CDR1 SGHTA and CDR2 FQGTGA. The CDR3 sequence: CASSSDRANTGELFF. The DNA of the CDR3 is TGTGCCAGCAGTTCGGACAGGGCGAACACCGGGGAGCTGTTTTTT.

This chain links TRBV30 with TRBJ1-4; TRBD1 matches 9 bases. The CDR3 length is 20 residues. The junction had 19 bases not matched to a gene; V was cut back by 3 bases and J by 2 bases. Per germline, CDR1 GTSNPN and CDR2 SVGIG (reference sequence). CDR3 region: CAWSLGFGTGIRKTNEKLFF. CDR3 in DNA: TGTGCCTGGAGCCTCGGGTTTGGGACAGGGATAAGGAAGACTAATGAAAAACTGTTTTTT. Based on the CDR3 plus reference TRBV30 and TRBJ1-4, the full variable domain is SQTIHQWPATLVQPVGSPLSLECTVEGTSNPNLYWYRQAAGRGLQLLFYSVGIGQISSEVPQNLSASRPQDRQFILSSKKLLLSDSGFYLCAWSLGFGTGIRKTNEKLFFGSGTQLSVL.

The chain carries TRBV18 and TRBJ1-4; the D is unclear. The CDR3 sequence is 13 residues long. Looked up from germline, CDR1 is KGHSH and CDR2 is LQKENI. Trimming removed 3 bases at V and 8 bases at J, with 10 bases between. The DNA of the CDR3 is TGTGCCAGCTCACCGGGAGAGGGCGAAAAACTGTTTTTT. As protein: CASSPGEGEKLFF.

The CDR3 protein is CASRGAGGGYTF. In DNA form, the CDR3 reads TGTGCCAGCAGGGGGGCTGGGGGTGGCTACACCTTC. This chain joins TRBV11-2 and TRBJ1-2, with D maybe TRBD1 (6 bases). The germline gives CDR1 SGHAT, CDR2 FQNNGV. The CDR3 covers 12 residues. Deletions cut 6 bases from V and 7 bases from J, with 12 bases between.

The rearrangement joins TRBV19 to TRBJ2-5; 7 bases are shared with TRBD2. Looked up from germline, CDR1 is LNHDA and CDR2 is SQIVND (reference sequence). V lost 5 bases to trimming and J lost 1 base; unmatched junction nucleotides: 4. CDR3 length equals 14 residues. For the CDR3, the DNA is TGTGCCAGTAGTTCTAGCGGTATCCAAGAGACCCAGTACTTC. Protein sequence: CASSSSGIQETQYF.

In DNA form, the CDR3 reads TGTGCCTGGAGTGGAATAGGGGAGGGCCTGGACGGGGAGCTGTTTTTT. This encodes CAWSGIGEGLDGELFF. The rearrangement links TRBV30 to TRBJ2-2, with 7 bases fitting TRBD2. V lost 1 base to trimming and J lost 7 bases; unmatched junction nucleotides: 12. Germline V gives CDR1 GTSNPN, CDR2 SVGIG (reference sequence). The CDR3 spans 16 residues.

The DNA of the CDR3 is TGCGCCAGCAGCCCTAAAGACGGGAGCGACCCTTACGAGCAGTACTTC. It is translated as CASSPKDGSDPYEQYF. The chain couples TRBV4-1 to TRBJ2-7; a possible D gene is TRBD2 (6 bases). The germline V gene has CDR1 MGHRA and CDR2 YSYEKL. The CDR3 totals 16 residues. V was shortened by 4 bases and J by 4 bases, with 20 bases between the two germline ends.

The chain joins TRBV7-3 to TRBJ2-1; 8 bases are a match to TRBD2. Germline CDR1 reads SGHTA; CDR2 reads FQGTGA. This CDR3 spans 14 amino acids. J gave up 8 bases and V 2 bases, and 5 bases lay outside the gene matches. The CDR3 DNA is TGTGCCAGCAGCTTAGCGGGAGGCAGGGATGAGCAGTTCTTC. Translated, it gives CASSLAGGRDEQFF.

The chain employs TRBV21-1 and TRBJ2-7; the DNA was not compared with TRBD1, the D call given in the table. TRBV21-1 is listed as a pseudogene. CDR3 length: 15 amino acids. For the CDR3, the DNA is TGTGCCAGCAGCACCCAGGCCCCCCTCTCCTACGAGCAGTACTTC. Translation: CASSTQAPLSYEQYF.

The rearrangement uses TRBV29-1 and TRBJ2-1; D possibly corresponds to TRBD1 (5 bases). Looked up from germline, CDR1 is SQVTM and CDR2 is ANQGSEA. The CDR3 consists of 14 residues. Trimming stripped 1 base from V and 3 bases from J, with 10 bases between. Here the CDR3 DNA reads TGCAGCGTTGAAGGTTTAGGGGACTACAATGAGCAGTTCTTC. It encodes CSVEGLGDYNEQFF.

The CDR3 DNA reads TGTGCCAGCAGCGGGACAGCCACTTCCTACGAGCAGTACTTC. This gives the protein CASSGTATSYEQYF. The J gene is TRBJ2-7, the V gene TRBV28; 7 bases match TRBD1. J lost 1 base, V lost 6 bases, and 6 bases had no gene match. The germline CDR1 and CDR2 sequences are MDHEN and SYDVKM. The CDR3 totals 14 residues.